What follows are 27 T cell receptor beta chains derived from one specimen sequenced in a study of T cell responses to AZD1222 COVID-19 vaccine. Generated by immunoSEQ multiplex PCR, the TCRdb table keeps only in-frame clones and is missing some. The sample has roughly 130,000 clones, about 89% seen once; the top ten hold around 7.6%. This specimen consisted of peripheral blood, obtained 28 days after the second dose of the MenACWY control vaccine. These receptors were obtained from an adult who received the MenACWY meningococcal vaccine as a control.

The chain couples TRBV7-2 to TRBJ2-5, with D possibly TRBD2 on 6 matching bases. The germline CDR1 and CDR2 sequences are SGHTA and FQGNSA. The V end was cut by 4 bases, the J end by 5 bases, with 14 bases between. This CDR3 has 14 amino acids. In DNA, the CDR3 is TGTGCCAGCAGCTATACGGGACTCCTGGAGACCCAGTACTTC. Its translation: CASSYTGLLETQYF. Filled out from reference TRBV7-2 and TRBJ2-5, the complete variable domain reads GAGVSQSPSNKVTEKGKDVELRCDPISGHTALYWYRQSLGQGLEFLIYFQGNSAPDKSGLPSDRFSAERTGGSVSTLTIQRTQQEDSAVYLCASSYTGLLETQYFGPGTRLLVL.

The V call is TRBV29-1, the J call TRBJ1-1, with a weak D call TRBD1 (5 bases). From germline, CDR1 is SQVTM and CDR2 ANQGSEA. This CDR3 has 12 residues. Trimming removed 6 bases at V and 5 bases at J, with 13 bases between. CDR3 residues: CSVTGDRTEAFF. The CDR3 DNA is TGCAGCGTGACGGGGGACCGGACTGAAGCTTTCTTT.

Notes on this clone: The same CDR3 is also encoded by other DNA sequences in this sample. V is TRBV3-1 (or the pseudogene TRBV3-2) and J is TRBJ2-3; the D is unclear. The CDR3 consists of 11 residues. Looked up from germline, CDR1 is LGHDT and CDR2 is YNNKEL (reference sequence). V was pared by 3 bases and J by 6 bases, with 4 bases between. The CDR3 coding sequence is TGTGCCAGCAGCCAGGGGGATACGCAGTATTTT. It specifies CASSQGDTQYF.

CDR3 DNA sequence: TGCGCCAGCAGCTTGCAGGGGGTTAGGCCCTCCTACGAGCAGTACTTC. The encoded protein is CASSLQGVRPSYEQYF. V gene TRBV5-1 combines with J gene TRBJ2-7; 7 positions agree with TRBD1. The CDR3 extends over 16 amino acids. Germline CDR1 reads SGHRS; CDR2 reads YFSETQ. With V trimmed by 1 base and J by 0 bases, 7 bases remained unmatched.

The V gene is TRBV3-1 (or the pseudogene TRBV3-2), the J gene TRBJ2-6; D call uncertain. The CDR3 is 16 amino acids. Germline loops: CDR1 LGHDT, CDR2 YNNKEL (reference sequence). The germline V and J ends were trimmed by 1 base and 0 bases, with 7 bases remaining between them. Here the CDR3 DNA reads TGTGCCAGCAGCCAAGTTCCAGGCTCTGGGGCCAACGTCCTGACTTTC. Translating gives CASSQVPGSGANVLTF.

J is TRBJ1-2 and V is TRBV19; perhaps TRBD1 as D (5 bases). V was shortened by 0 bases and J by 8 bases, with 19 bases between the two germline ends. The CDR3 loop spans 16 amino acids. Germline CDR1 LNHDA, CDR2 SQIVND (reference sequence). CDR3 coding DNA: TGTGCCAGTAGTATAGACACTTTTGGGGCAGGTCGCGGCTACACCTTC. Translating it yields CASSIDTFGAGRGYTF.

J is TRBJ2-3 and V is TRBV19; possibly TRBD2 for D (5 bases). The CDR3 is made up of 16 amino acids. The ends were cut back, 5 bases at V and 0 bases at J, with 15 bases in the middle. CDR1 is LNHDA, CDR2 SQIVND, per germline (reference sequence). The chain's CDR3 is CASSFRTGPSTDTQYF. Here the CDR3 DNA reads TGTGCCAGTAGTTTCCGGACTGGCCCTAGCACAGATACGCAGTATTTT.

This chain uses TRBV19 with TRBJ2-3; 7 positions agree with TRBD2. Germline CDR1 reads LNHDA; CDR2 reads SQIVND (reference sequence). Trimming removed 0 bases from V and 3 bases from J; junction bases left unmatched: 3. This CDR3 spans 15 amino acids. As DNA, the CDR3 is TGTGCCAGTAGTATAGAGACTAGCAGAACAGATACGCAGTATTTT. This codes for CASSIETSRTDTQYF.

This chain's CDR3 is CASSQDQAGTAYPLNSPLHF. The CDR3 DNA is TGCGCCAGCAGCCAAGACCAAGCAGGGACGGCATACCCGCTGAATTCACCCCTCCACTTT. The chain recombines TRBV4-3 with TRBJ1-6, with D perhaps matching TRBD1 (5 bases). Germline assignment: CDR1 LGHNA and CDR2 YSLEER. The CDR3 has 20 residues. The germline V and J ends were trimmed by 0 bases and 7 bases, with 25 bases remaining between them.

The chain recombines TRBV6-1 with TRBJ1-4; D is unresolved. V lost 3 bases, J lost 4 bases, and 6 bases lay in between. Germline CDR1 reads MNHNS; CDR2 reads SASEGT. This CDR3 comprises 13 residues. The chain's CDR3 is CASSDTDNEKLFF. CDR3 coding DNA: TGTGCCAGCAGTGACACCGATAATGAAAAACTGTTTTTT.

This clone was observed once. This chain links TRBV7-2 with TRBJ2-5; D call uncertain. Trimming stripped 3 bases from V and 7 bases from J, with 12 bases between. The CDR3 spans 13 residues. In germline, CDR1 is SGHTA, CDR2 FQGNSA. CDR3 sequence reads: CASSFIRSGTQYF. CDR3 nucleotides: TGTGCCAGCAGCTTCATTCGAAGTGGGACCCAGTACTTC.

For this clone: The junction departs from the called germline gene at one end, perhaps through a read error. The chain has TRBV5-1 and TRBJ2-3, with TRBD1 identical over 7 bases. Germline V gene sequence: CDR1 SGHRS, CDR2 YFSETQ. The CDR3 runs to 15 residues. CDR3: CASSLAGQAKVPGRF. The CDR3 bases are TGCGCCAGCAGCTTGGCTGGACAGGCGAAAGTACCCGGGCGGTTT.

This chain joins TRBV7-9 and TRBJ2-5; 9 bases fit TRBD2. The CDR3 runs 16 residues. Looked up from germline, CDR1 is SEHNR and CDR2 is FQNEAQ (reference sequence). The V segment lost 3 bases and the J segment 5 bases; nucleotides outside the gene matches: 10. The DNA for the CDR3 is TGTGCCAGCAGCTTCCTAGGCGGGGGGGCCCAGGAGACCCAGTACTTC. This codes for CASSFLGGGAQETQYF.

The chain uses TRBV9 and TRBJ2-2; TRBD2 is a possible D gene (6 bases). Germline CDR1 SGDLS, CDR2 YYNGEE. Trimming took 0 bases from V and 6 from J, leaving 9 bases between them. The CDR3 sequence is 14 residues long. CDR3 nucleotides: TGTGCCAGCAGCGTAGGGACTAACCCCGGGGAGCTGTTTTTT. It specifies CASSVGTNPGELFF.

V usage is TRBV11-1 and J usage is TRBJ1-1; maybe TRBD1 (6 bases). The CDR3 spans 14 residues. V gave up 1 base and J gave up 5 bases, with 11 bases separating them. Germline V gene data show CDR1 as SGHAT and CDR2 as FQDESV (reference sequence). This CDR3 is CASSLVQGWTEAFF. DNA of the CDR3: TGTGCCAGCAGCTTAGTACAGGGCTGGACTGAAGCTTTCTTT.

The chain joins TRBV3-1 (or the pseudogene TRBV3-2) to TRBJ1-1; no definite D call. This CDR3 contains 13 residues. Germline V CDR1 and CDR2: LGHDT, YNNKEL (reference sequence). The V end lost 4 bases, the J end lost 3 bases, and 9 bases lay between the germline ends. CDR3 sequence (DNA): TGTGCCAGCAGCCCCTCGTGGGACACTGAAGCTTTCTTT. Its translation: CASSPSWDTEAFF.

In its sample, this clone was seen a few times. The genes are TRBV6-5 and TRBJ2-7; the D call may be TRBD1 or TRBD2 (5 bases each). CDR3 length: 11 amino acids. The V end was cut by 3 bases, the J end by 7 bases, with 7 bases between. Germline V lookup: CDR1 MNHEY, CDR2 SVGAGI. The CDR3, as DNA: TGTGCCAGCAGTTATTGGGGGGAGCAGTACTTC. It yields the protein CASSYWGEQYF.

The V and J genes are TRBV2 and TRBJ1-2; D is ambiguous. CDR1 and CDR2 (germline): SNHLY, FYNNEI. This CDR3 is built from 15 residues. V was clipped by 3 bases and J by 4 bases, with 15 bases between them. CDR3 sequence: CASSESLGLTYGYTF. DNA of the CDR3: TGTGCCAGCAGTGAGTCGCTAGGGTTGACCTATGGCTACACCTTC.

This chain connects TRBV11-2 to TRBJ1-2, with D tentatively TRBD1 (5 bases). Germline V lookup: CDR1 SGHAT, CDR2 FQNNGV. Trimming left V 1 base short and J 5 bases short, with 17 bases between. This CDR3 has 16 residues. DNA for the CDR3: TGTGCCAGCAGCTTAGCCCTGAGTCGGGGGGGGTATGGCTACACCTTC. Its protein is CASSLALSRGGYGYTF.

The gene calls are TRBV27 and TRBJ2-4; no clear D gene. This CDR3 contains 16 residues. Trimming cost V 7 bases and J 0 bases, with 16 bases left between them. Germline-derived CDR1 and CDR2 are MNHEY and SMNVEV (reference sequence). Written as DNA, the CDR3 is TGTGCCAGCACCACCTTAGTTGGCGTAGCCAAAAACATTCAGTACTTC. Translating it yields CASTTLVGVAKNIQYF.

The rearrangement joins TRBV7-2 to TRBJ1-1, with a weak D call TRBD1 (5 bases). The ends were cut back, 2 bases at V and 7 bases at J, with 14 bases in the middle. This CDR3 has 14 amino acids. Germline V CDR1 and CDR2: SGHTA, FQGNSA. The CDR3 bases are TGTGCCAGCAGCTTAAACCTCGGGGGGAGTGAAGCTTTCTTT. This gives the protein CASSLNLGGSEAFF.

The gene calls are TRBV7-2 and TRBJ2-7; unclear D gene. Between the trimmed V and J ends, which lost 5 bases and 5 bases, there was a span of 13 bases. The CDR3 is 13 amino acids. Germline loops: CDR1 SGHTA, CDR2 FQGNSA. CDR3 coding DNA: TGTGCCAGCAGCCTCTTTAGTTTTCACGAGCAGTACTTC. Translated, it gives CASSLFSFHEQYF.

The chain carries TRBV9 and TRBJ1-5; no reliable D call. The CDR3 extends over 15 amino acids. Germline CDR1 SGDLS, CDR2 YYNGEE. V lost 0 bases, J lost 8 bases, and 15 bases lay in between. CDR3 region: CASSVDPGLQKPQHF. The DNA for the CDR3 is TGTGCCAGCAGCGTAGATCCCGGACTCCAGAAGCCCCAGCATTTT.

This clone was counted between two and nine times. This chain links TRBV11-3 with TRBJ2-1, with D perhaps matching TRBD1 (6 bases). This CDR3 has 14 residues. Looked up from germline, CDR1 is SGHNT and CDR2 is YENEEA. The ends were cut back, 0 bases at V and 5 bases at J, with 8 bases in the middle. CDR3 bases: TGTGCCAGCAGCTTAGAACACAGGGACAATGAGCAGTTCTTC. Amino acid sequence: CASSLEHRDNEQFF.

The rearrangement uses TRBV24-1 and TRBJ2-5; 9 bases agree with TRBD1. J was trimmed by 5 bases and V by 6 bases; bases with no gene match: 12. There are 16 residues in the CDR3. CDR1 and CDR2 from the germline V gene are KGHDR and SFDVKD. CDR3 residues: CATSRGLQGATETQYF. CDR3 DNA: TGTGCCACCAGTCGGGGGCTACAGGGGGCTACTGAGACCCAGTACTTC.

The rearrangement links TRBV12-5 to TRBJ2-1, with D hard to call. In germline, CDR1 is LGHNT, CDR2 FRNRAP. CDR3 length equals 10 residues. V lost 2 bases, J lost 12 bases, and 5 bases lay in between. This CDR3 reads CASGLSSQFF. The CDR3 DNA follows: TGTGCTAGTGGTTTGTCGTCGCAGTTCTTC.

This chain uses TRBV2 with TRBJ2-5, with 7 bases matching TRBD1. The CDR3 totals 12 residues. With 8 bases clipped from V and 3 bases from J, the junction kept 3 bases outside the gene matches. Germline assignment: CDR1 SNHLY and CDR2 FYNNEI. CDR3 nucleotides: TGTGCCAGCCGGGACAGTAAAGAGACCCAGTACTTC. Encoded protein: CASRDSKETQYF.